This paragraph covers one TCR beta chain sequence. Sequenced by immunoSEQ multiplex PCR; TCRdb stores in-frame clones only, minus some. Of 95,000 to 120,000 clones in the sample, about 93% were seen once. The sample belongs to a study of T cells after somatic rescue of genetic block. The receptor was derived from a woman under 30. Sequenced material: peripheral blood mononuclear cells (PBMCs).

The CDR3 bases are TGTGCCAGCAGCTTACGTCGGGAAGACCCAGGGGAACTGTTTTTT. Amino acid sequence: CASSLRREDPGELFF. J is TRBJ1-4 and V is TRBV7-6; perhaps TRBD1 as D (6 bases). The CDR3 spans 15 residues. The germline V and J ends were trimmed by 2 bases and 12 bases, with 19 bases remaining between them. Germline V gene sequence: CDR1 SGHVS, CDR2 FNYEAQ.